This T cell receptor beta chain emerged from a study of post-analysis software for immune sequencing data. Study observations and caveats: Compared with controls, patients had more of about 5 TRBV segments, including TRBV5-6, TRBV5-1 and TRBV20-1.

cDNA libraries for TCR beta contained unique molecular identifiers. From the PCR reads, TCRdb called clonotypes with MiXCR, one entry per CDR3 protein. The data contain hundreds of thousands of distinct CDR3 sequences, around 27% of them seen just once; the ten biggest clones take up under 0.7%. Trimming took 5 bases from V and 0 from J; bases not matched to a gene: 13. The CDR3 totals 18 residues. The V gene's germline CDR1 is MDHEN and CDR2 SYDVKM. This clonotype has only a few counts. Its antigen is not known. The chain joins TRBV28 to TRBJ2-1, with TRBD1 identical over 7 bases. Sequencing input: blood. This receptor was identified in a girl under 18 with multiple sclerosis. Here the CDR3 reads CASSPNLGTAASYNEQFF. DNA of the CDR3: TGTGCCAGCAGTCCGAACCTTGGGACAGCCGCCTCCTACAATGAGCAGTTCTTC.